Below are 2 T cell receptor beta chains sequenced from a single sample in a study of blood T cells in healthy people across ages. For the second PCR, which ran for roughly 7 to 11 cycles, a sample-barcoded 5' primer and a J-beta primer mix were used. From the 5' RACE reads, TCRdb called clonotypes with MiXCR, one entry per CDR3 protein. Found here are about 800,000 distinct CDR3 sequences, 20% to 25% of them singletons; the top ten hold approximately 4%. This sample also belongs to another study, concerning T cells of mothers and their children.

Sequencing was performed on blood. The receptors were sampled from a boy younger than 18 in good health.

This clonotype was observed a handful of times. The chain joins TRBV5-1 to TRBJ2-5, with TRBD2 identical over 7 bases. Germline loops: CDR1 SGHRS, CDR2 YFSETQ. Trimming removed 4 bases from V and 7 bases from J; junction bases left unmatched: 7. The CDR3 is made up of 13 amino acids. The CDR3 sequence: CASSPTSAGTQYF. DNA for the CDR3: TGCGCCAGCAGCCCCACTAGCGCCGGGACCCAGTACTTC.

J is TRBJ2-1 and V is TRBV6-2 or TRBV6-3; D could derive from TRBD1 or TRBD2 (5 bases each). V lost 4 bases to trimming and J lost 2 bases, with 12 bases between them. Germline V gene sequence: CDR1 MNHEY, CDR2 SVGEGT. This CDR3 contains 15 residues. Here the CDR3 DNA reads TGTGCCAGCAGTTCCGCAGGGACCGCCTACAATGAGCAGTTCTTC. As protein: CASSSAGTAYNEQFF.